What follows is one TCR beta chain and its context. What it binds is unknown. Trimming cost V 6 bases and J 6 bases; bases outside gene matches: 10. The CDR3 sequence is 15 residues long. From germline, CDR1 is LGHNA and CDR2 YNFKEQ. The record originates from a study of blood T cells in healthy people across ages. Study-level points and caveats: For the donors, CMV status was unknown and possibly confounded expanded clonotype changes. Observed TCR beta diversity per million T cells went down as age went up. This fall followed a roughly linear course with age.

The authors ran a second PCR of roughly 6 to 11 cycles using a sample-barcoded 5' primer and a J-beta primer mix. A template-switch adaptor containing 12 random nucleotides labeled each cDNA molecule. CDR3-containing paired-end reads numbering at least 2.5 million came from each sample. TCRdb passed the 5' RACE reads through MiXCR, listing each CDR3 protein once. The sample includes about 730,000 distinct CDR3 sequences, approximately 43% seen only once; the top ten take less than 25%. This TCR derives from an older woman in good health. Specimen: blood. V is TRBV4-2 and J is TRBJ2-1; 8 nucleotides align to TRBD2. DNA of the CDR3: TGTGCCAGCAGGTTCAGCGGGAGCCCCCTCAATGAGCAGTTCTTC. Its translation is CASRFSGSPLNEQFF.